These 9 T cell receptor beta chains share one sample of origin, sequenced in a study of identical twins. Each CDR3 protein is one row after TCRdb ran MiXCR on the 5' RACE reads. This table has some 200,000 distinct CDR3 sequences, 6.5% to 8.5% appearing once. The sample also formed part of further work on yellow fever vaccine responses in identical twins.

The specimen sequenced was memory (CD45RO+) T cells sorted from blood. The source is a young woman in good health.

This CDR3 reads CAGLLTYTGELFF. The DNA for the CDR3 is TGTGCCGGCCTCCTGACCTACACCGGGGAGCTGTTTTTT. This chain links TRBV7-9 with TRBJ2-2; D gene unclear. Germline loops: CDR1 SEHNR, CDR2 FQNEAQ (reference sequence). Trimming stripped 11 bases from V and 3 bases from J, with 13 bases between. There are 13 residues in the CDR3.

This clonotype has just a few counts. The rearrangement uses TRBV12-3 or TRBV12-4 and TRBJ2-2, with D unresolved. The CDR3 runs 18 residues. V was trimmed by 2 bases and J by 1 base, leaving 17 bases between them. DNA for the CDR3: TGTGCCAGCAGTTTAAATTGGTGGAAATCCGGGAACACCGGGGAGCTGTTTTTT. Encoded protein: CASSLNWWKSGNTGELFF.

The rearrangement links TRBV20-1 to TRBJ2-7; D uncertain. The length of the CDR3 is 11 residues. Germline CDR1 reads DFQATT; CDR2 reads SNEGSKA (reference sequence). The germline V and J ends were trimmed by 6 bases and 7 bases, with 13 bases remaining between them. The CDR3 DNA reads as TGCAGTGCCACCCGTGGAGTAGAGCAGTACTTC. This sequence encodes CSATRGVEQYF.

This clonotype was counted a few times. The chain uses TRBV6-6 and TRBJ1-4; D is unclear. The CDR3 runs to 12 residues. Trimming pared 7 bases from V and 8 bases from J, leaving 11 bases between. The V gene's germline CDR1 is MNHNY and CDR2 SVGAGI (reference sequence). CDR3 in amino acids: CASTQGLEKLFF. The CDR3 DNA reads as TGTGCCAGCACTCAAGGTCTGGAAAAACTGTTTTTT.

The chain carries TRBV6-2 or TRBV6-3 and TRBJ2-4, with D unclear. Per germline, CDR1 MNHEY and CDR2 SVGEGT. With 4 bases removed from V and 0 bases from J, the gap between germline ends came to 16 bases. The CDR3 sequence is 17 residues long. The CDR3 coding sequence is TGTGCCAGCAGTTTATTTCCGGCCGACTTAGCCAAAAACATTCAGTACTTC. Encoded protein: CASSLFPADLAKNIQYF.

A few counts support this clonotype. CDR3 sequence: CAAGAGQGSTEAFF. The CDR3, as DNA: TGTGCCGCGGGGGCAGGACAGGGGAGTACTGAAGCTTTCTTT. The V call is TRBV6-1, the J call TRBJ1-1; 9 bases fit TRBD1. Per the germline V gene, CDR1 is MNHNS and CDR2 is SASEGT. The CDR3 runs 14 residues. Unmatched junction bases numbered 12, after V lost 11 bases and J lost 5 bases.

A word on this clonotype: The junction shows a germline mismatch at one end, possibly a read error. The chain links TRBV7-7 to TRBJ2-7; TRBD1 aligns across 10 bases. The CDR3 sequence is 13 residues long. The germline V gene encodes CDR1 SSHAT and CDR2 FNYEAQ (reference sequence). CDR3 sequence reads: CASSRDRGQEQYF. The DNA of the CDR3 is TGTGCTAGCAGCAGGGACAGGGGCCAGGAGCAGTACTTC.

This clonotype was counted only a few times. The chain carries TRBV29-1 and TRBJ2-5; D gene ambiguous. The germline V gene has CDR1 SQVTM and CDR2 ANQGSEA. CDR3 length: 12 residues. Deletions cut 4 bases from V and 4 bases from J, with 10 bases between. CDR3 loop: CSVGFVVETQYF. For the CDR3, the DNA is TGCAGCGTTGGATTCGTTGTAGAGACCCAGTACTTC.

This clonotype appeared many times. This chain joins TRBV12-3 or TRBV12-4 and TRBJ1-4; D is undetermined. The CDR3 loop spans 14 amino acids. Between the trimmed V and J ends, which lost 7 bases and 3 bases, there was a span of 12 bases. The CDR3 region is CASTRRGSNEKLFF. The CDR3 DNA reads TGTGCCAGCACTCGACGGGGATCTAATGAAAAACTGTTTTTT.